This entry lists 7 T cell receptor beta chains sequenced from one sample in a study of blood T cell repertoires in COVID-19. Using immunoSEQ multiplex PCR, the repertoire was profiled, and TCRdb retains in-frame clones only, with some absent. Of 110,000 to 150,000 clones listed, roughly 80% were seen once; the top ten hold around 5.5%. Sequencing was done on a sample of PBMCs or T cells enriched from blood (not recorded which). These TCRs come from a woman between 50 and 59 years old who had recovered from COVID-19.

This clone was seen repeatedly, ten times or more. This chain uses TRBV6-1 with TRBJ2-1; TRBD1 matches 11 bases. The CDR3 extends over 14 amino acids. V trimming: 1 base; J trimming: 9 bases; junction bases outside the gene matches: 2. The V gene's germline CDR1 is MNHNS and CDR2 SASEGT. The CDR3 sequence is CASSEGTGGSEQFF. DNA for the CDR3: TGTGCCAGCAGTGAAGGGACAGGGGGCTCTGAGCAGTTCTTC.

The chain joins TRBV6-5 to TRBJ1-2; D is possibly TRBD1 (5 bases). Trimming pared 5 bases from V and 2 bases from J, leaving 15 bases between. This CDR3 contains 15 residues. Germline V gene data show CDR1 as MNHEY and CDR2 as SVGAGI. The CDR3 loop is CASSMPGLKNYGYTF. For the CDR3, the DNA is TGTGCCAGCAGTATGCCGGGACTGAAGAACTATGGCTACACCTTC.

The chain joins TRBV19 to TRBJ2-7; 9 bases align to TRBD1. Trimming removed 8 bases from V and 2 bases from J; junction bases left unmatched: 7. Looked up from germline, CDR1 is LNHDA and CDR2 is SQIVND (reference sequence). This CDR3 contains 14 residues. The CDR3 loop reads CASGRDRAPYEQYF. The CDR3 DNA is TGTGCCAGTGGTCGGGACAGGGCCCCCTACGAGCAGTACTTC.

The gene calls are TRBV10-1 and TRBJ1-4; the D gene is possibly TRBD1 (5 bases). Germline V gene sequence: CDR1 WNHNN, CDR2 SYGVQD (reference sequence). This CDR3 comprises 14 residues. V lost 9 bases to trimming and J lost 0 bases, with 11 bases between them. The CDR3 loop reads CARPDRTTNEKLFF. The CDR3 coding sequence is TGCGCCAGACCCGACAGAACAACTAATGAAAAACTGTTTTTT.

V gene TRBV9 combines with J gene TRBJ1-2; D perhaps matches TRBD1 (5 bases). Germline CDR1 reads SGDLS; CDR2 reads YYNGEE. The CDR3 runs to 14 residues. The V and J ends lost 3 bases and 2 bases respectively, with 11 bases between them. The CDR3 coding sequence is TGTGCCAGCAGCGCTTGGCGGGGGAACTATGGCTACACCTTC. Protein sequence: CASSAWRGNYGYTF.

This clone was counted once. The rearrangement uses TRBV16 and TRBJ1-2; 9 bases map to TRBD1. There are 15 residues in the CDR3. Germline assignment: CDR1 KGHSY and CDR2 FQNENV. The V segment lost 2 bases and the J segment 4 bases; nucleotides outside the gene matches: 5. Here the CDR3 reads CASSQTGTGPYGYTF. CDR3 DNA sequence: TGTGCCAGCAGCCAAACCGGGACAGGGCCCTATGGCTACACCTTC.

The chain couples TRBV29-1 to TRBJ1-6; 8 nucleotides line up with TRBD1. Germline values: CDR1 SQVTM, CDR2 ANQGSEA. The CDR3 covers 13 residues. After removal of 7 bases from V and 10 bases from J, the junction contained 9 bases not matched to a gene. The CDR3 bases are TGCAGCGCCCAGTTGGACAGGGACTCACCCCTCCACTTT. This encodes CSAQLDRDSPLHF.